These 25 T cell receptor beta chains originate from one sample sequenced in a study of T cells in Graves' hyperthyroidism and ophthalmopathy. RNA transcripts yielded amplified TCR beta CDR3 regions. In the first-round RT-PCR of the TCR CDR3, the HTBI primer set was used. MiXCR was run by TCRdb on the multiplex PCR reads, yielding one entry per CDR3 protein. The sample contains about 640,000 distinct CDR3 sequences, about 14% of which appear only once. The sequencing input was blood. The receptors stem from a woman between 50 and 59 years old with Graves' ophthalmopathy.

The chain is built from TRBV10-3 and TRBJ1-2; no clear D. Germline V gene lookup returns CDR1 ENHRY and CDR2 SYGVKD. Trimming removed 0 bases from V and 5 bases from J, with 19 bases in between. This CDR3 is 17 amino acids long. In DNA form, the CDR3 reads TGTGCCATCAGTGAGTCGATAGGTAGACAAGGCGTATATGGCTACACCTTC. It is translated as CAISESIGRQGVYGYTF.

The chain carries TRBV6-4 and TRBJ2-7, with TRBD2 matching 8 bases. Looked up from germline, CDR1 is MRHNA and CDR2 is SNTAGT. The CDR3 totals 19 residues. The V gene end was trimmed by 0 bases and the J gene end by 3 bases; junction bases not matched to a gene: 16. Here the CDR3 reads CASSDSGVREGLIIYEQYF. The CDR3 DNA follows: TGTGCCAGCAGTGACTCGGGTGTCCGGGAGGGCCTCATTATCTACGAGCAGTACTTC.

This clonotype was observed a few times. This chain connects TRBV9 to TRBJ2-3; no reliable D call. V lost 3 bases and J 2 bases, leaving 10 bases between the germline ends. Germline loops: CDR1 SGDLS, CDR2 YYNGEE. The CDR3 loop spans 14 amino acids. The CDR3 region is CASSAAVPTDTQYF. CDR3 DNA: TGTGCCAGCAGCGCCGCAGTCCCCACAGATACGCAGTATTTT.

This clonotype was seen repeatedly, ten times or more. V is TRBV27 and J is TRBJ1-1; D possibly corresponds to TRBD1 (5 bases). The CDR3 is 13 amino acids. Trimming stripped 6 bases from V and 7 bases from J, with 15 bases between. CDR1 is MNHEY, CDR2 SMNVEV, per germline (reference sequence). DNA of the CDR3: TGTGCCAGCAGAATAGACAGACTACATGAAGCTTTCTTT. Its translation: CASRIDRLHEAFF.

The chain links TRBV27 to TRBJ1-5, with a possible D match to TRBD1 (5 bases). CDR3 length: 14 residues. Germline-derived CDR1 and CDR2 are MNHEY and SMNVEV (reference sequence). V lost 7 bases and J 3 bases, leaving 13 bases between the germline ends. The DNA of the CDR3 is TGTGCCAGCATCCCGGGACTGCTCAATCAGCCCCAGCATTTT. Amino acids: CASIPGLLNQPQHF.

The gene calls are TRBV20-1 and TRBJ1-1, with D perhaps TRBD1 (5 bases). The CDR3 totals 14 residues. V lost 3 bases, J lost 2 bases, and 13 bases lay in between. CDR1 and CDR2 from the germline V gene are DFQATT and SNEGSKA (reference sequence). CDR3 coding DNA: TGCAGTGCTAGGGAGGGGAAAGGCAACACTGAAGCTTTCTTT. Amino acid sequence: CSAREGKGNTEAFF.

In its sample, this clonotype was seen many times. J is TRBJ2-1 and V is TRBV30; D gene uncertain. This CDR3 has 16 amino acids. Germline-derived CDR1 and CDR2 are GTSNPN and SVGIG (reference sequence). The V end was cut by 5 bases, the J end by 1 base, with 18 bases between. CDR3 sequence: CAWVPLSSFSYNEQFF. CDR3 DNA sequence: TGTGCCTGGGTGCCATTGTCGAGTTTTTCCTACAATGAGCAGTTCTTC.

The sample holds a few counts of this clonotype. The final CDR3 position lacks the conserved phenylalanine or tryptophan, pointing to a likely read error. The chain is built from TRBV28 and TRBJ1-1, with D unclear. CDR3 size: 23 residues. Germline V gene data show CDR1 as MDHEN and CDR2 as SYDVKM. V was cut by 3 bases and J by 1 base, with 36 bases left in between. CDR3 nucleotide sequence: TGTGCCAGCAGTTTTGTTTTAGAAAGTCGGCCAAAGAACCGTCGAGCGTCGAACACTGAAGCTTTCCTT. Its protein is CASSFVLESRPKNRRASNTEAFL.

The CDR3 reads CASSSSGGSNEKLFF. For the CDR3, the DNA is TGTGCCAGCAGCTCCTCAGGGGGTTCGAATGAAAAACTGTTTTTT. The rearrangement uses TRBV7-3 and TRBJ1-4; 7 positions match TRBD1. The germline V gene encodes CDR1 SGHTA and CDR2 FQGTGA. This CDR3 is 15 amino acids long. The junction had 7 bases not matched to a gene; V was cut back by 4 bases and J by 5 bases.

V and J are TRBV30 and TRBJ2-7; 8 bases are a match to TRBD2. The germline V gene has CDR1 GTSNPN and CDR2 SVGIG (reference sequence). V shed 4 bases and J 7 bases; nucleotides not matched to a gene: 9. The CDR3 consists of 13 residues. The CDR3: CAWNGRVGDEQYF. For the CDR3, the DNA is TGTGCCTGGAACGGGAGGGTCGGGGATGAGCAGTACTTC.

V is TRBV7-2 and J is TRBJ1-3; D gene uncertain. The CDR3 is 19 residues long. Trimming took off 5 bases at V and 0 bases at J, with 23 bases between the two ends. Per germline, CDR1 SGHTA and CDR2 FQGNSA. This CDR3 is CASSPEVGDPGHSGNTIYF. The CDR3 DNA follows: TGTGCCAGCAGCCCGGAGGTAGGAGACCCCGGTCACTCTGGAAACACCATATATTTT.

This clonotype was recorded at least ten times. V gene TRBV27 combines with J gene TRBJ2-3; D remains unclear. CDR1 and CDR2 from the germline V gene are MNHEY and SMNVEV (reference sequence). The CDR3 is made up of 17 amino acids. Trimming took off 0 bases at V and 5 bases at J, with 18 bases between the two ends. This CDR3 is CASSLSRPVWAGDTQYF. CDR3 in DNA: TGTGCCAGCAGTTTATCGCGGCCGGTGTGGGCCGGAGATACGCAGTATTTT.

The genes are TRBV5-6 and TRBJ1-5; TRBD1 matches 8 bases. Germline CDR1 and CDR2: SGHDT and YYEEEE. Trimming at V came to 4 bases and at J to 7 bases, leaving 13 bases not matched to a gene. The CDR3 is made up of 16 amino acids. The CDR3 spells CASSTSRTGTLQPQHF. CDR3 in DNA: TGTGCCAGCAGCACCTCCCGGACAGGGACCCTGCAGCCCCAGCATTTT.

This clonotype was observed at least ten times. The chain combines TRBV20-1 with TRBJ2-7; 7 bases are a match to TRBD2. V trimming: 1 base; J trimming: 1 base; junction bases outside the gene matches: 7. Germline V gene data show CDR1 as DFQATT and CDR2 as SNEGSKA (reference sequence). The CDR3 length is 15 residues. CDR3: CSARVYGRQSYEQYF. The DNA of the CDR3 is TGCAGTGCTAGAGTATACGGGAGGCAATCCTACGAGCAGTACTTC.

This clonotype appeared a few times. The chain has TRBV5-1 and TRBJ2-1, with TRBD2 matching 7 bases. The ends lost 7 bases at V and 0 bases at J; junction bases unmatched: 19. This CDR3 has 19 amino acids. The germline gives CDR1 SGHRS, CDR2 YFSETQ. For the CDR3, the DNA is TGCGCCAGCGGACGGGACGGACTTAGCGGGCTCAGCTCCTACAATGAGCAGTTCTTC. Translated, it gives CASGRDGLSGLSSYNEQFF.

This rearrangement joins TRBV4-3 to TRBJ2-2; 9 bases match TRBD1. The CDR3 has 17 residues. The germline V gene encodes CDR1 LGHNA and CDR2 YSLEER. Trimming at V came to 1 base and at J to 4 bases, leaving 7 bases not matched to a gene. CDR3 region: CASSQVGTGRLTGELFF. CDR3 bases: TGCGCCAGCAGCCAAGTGGGGACAGGGAGGCTCACCGGGGAGCTGTTTTTT.

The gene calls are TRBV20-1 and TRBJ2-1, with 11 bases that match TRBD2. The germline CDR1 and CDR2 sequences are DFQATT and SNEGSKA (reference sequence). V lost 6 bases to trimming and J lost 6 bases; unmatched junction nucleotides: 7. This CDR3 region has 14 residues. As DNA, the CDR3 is TGCAGTGCCGCAACCGGGACTAGCGGCAATGAGCAGTTCTTC. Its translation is CSAATGTSGNEQFF.

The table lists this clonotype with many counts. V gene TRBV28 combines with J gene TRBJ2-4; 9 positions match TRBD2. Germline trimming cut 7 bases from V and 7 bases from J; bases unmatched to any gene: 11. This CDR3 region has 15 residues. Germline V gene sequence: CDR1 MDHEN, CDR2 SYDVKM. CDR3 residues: CASTFKTSGTNIQYF. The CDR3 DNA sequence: TGTGCCAGCACTTTCAAGACTAGCGGAACTAACATTCAGTACTTC.

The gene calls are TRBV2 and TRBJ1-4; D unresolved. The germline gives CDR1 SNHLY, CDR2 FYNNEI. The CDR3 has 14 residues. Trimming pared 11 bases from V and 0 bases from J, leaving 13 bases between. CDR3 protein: CASQIDTTNEKLFF. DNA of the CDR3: TGTGCCTCCCAGATAGACACAACTAATGAAAAACTGTTTTTT.

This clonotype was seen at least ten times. CDR3 DNA sequence: TGCGCCAGCAGCCAAGATCGTTCCCAGGGCGAAGAGACCCAGTACTTC. Translation: CASSQDRSQGEETQYF. This chain connects TRBV4-3 to TRBJ2-5, with a weak D call TRBD1 (5 bases). This CDR3 has 16 amino acids. In germline, CDR1 is LGHNA, CDR2 YSLEER. V lost 0 bases, J lost 3 bases, and 14 bases lay in between.

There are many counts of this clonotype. The CDR3 loop is CASKGIQPEAFF. For the CDR3, the DNA is TGCGCCAGCAAAGGGATACAGCCTGAAGCTTTCTTT. The J gene is TRBJ1-1, the V gene TRBV5-1; D ambiguous. The CDR3 is 12 amino acids. Germline CDR1 SGHRS, CDR2 YFSETQ. The V end lost 6 bases, the J end lost 6 bases, and 12 bases lay between the germline ends.

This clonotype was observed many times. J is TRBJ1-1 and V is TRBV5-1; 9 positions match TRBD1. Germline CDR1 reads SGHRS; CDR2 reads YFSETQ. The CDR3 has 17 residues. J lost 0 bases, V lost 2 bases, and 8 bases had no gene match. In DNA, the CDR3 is TGCGCCAGCAGCTTCGGACAGGGGTCCTCCTTGAACACTGAAGCTTTCTTT. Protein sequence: CASSFGQGSSLNTEAFF. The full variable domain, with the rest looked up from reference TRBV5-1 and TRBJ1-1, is KAGVTQTPRYLIKTRGQQVTLSCSPISGHRSVSWYQQTPGQGLQFLFEYFSETQRNKGNFPGRFSGRQFSNSRSEMNVSTLELGDSALYLCASSFGQGSSLNTEAFFGQGTRLTVV.

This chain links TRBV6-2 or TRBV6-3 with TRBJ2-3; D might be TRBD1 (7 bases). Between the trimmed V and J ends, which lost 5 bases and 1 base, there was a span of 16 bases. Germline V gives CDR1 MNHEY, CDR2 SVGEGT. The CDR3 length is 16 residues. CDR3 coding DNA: TGTGCCAGCAGTCAGGGGTCAGGGGGGCGCACAGATACGCAGTATTTT. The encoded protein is CASSQGSGGRTDTQYF.

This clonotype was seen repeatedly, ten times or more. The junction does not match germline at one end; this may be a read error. The CDR3 spells CASSGGQGLTEAFF. In nucleotides, the CDR3 is TGTGCCAGCAGTGGAGGACAGGGTTTAACTGAAGCTTTCTTT. The chain uses TRBV5-1 and TRBJ1-1; 8 bases are shared with TRBD1. CDR1 and CDR2 from the germline V gene are SGHRS and YFSETQ. The CDR3 length is 14 residues.

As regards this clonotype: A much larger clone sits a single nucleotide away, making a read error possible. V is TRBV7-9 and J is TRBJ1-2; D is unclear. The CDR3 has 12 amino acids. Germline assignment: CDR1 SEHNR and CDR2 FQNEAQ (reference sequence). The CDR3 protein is CACSSDMGGYTF. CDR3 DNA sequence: TGTGCCTGCAGCTCCGACATGGGGGGCTACACCTTC.